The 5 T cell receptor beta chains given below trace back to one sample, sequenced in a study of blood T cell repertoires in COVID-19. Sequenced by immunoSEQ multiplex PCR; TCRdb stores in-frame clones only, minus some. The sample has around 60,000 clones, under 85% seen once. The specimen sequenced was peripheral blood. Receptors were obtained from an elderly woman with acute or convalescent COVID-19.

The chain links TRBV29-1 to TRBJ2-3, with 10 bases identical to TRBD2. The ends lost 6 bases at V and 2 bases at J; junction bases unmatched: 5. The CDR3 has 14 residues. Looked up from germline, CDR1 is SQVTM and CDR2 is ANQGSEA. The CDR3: CSVLTSGVTDTQYF. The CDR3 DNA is TGCAGCGTGCTCACTAGCGGGGTCACAGATACGCAGTATTTT.

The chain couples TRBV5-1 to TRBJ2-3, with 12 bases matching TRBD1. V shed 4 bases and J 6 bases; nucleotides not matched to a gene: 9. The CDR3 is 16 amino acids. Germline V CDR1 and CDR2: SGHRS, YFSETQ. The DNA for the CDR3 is TGCGCCAGCAGCAAGGGACAGGGGGCGAGTACTGATACGCAGTATTTT. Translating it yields CASSKGQGASTDTQYF. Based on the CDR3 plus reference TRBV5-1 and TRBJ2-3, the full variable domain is KAGVTQTPRYLIKTRGQQVTLSCSPISGHRSVSWYQQTPGQGLQFLFEYFSETQRNKGNFPGRFSGRQFSNSRSEMNVSTLELGDSALYLCASSKGQGASTDTQYFGPGTRLTVL.

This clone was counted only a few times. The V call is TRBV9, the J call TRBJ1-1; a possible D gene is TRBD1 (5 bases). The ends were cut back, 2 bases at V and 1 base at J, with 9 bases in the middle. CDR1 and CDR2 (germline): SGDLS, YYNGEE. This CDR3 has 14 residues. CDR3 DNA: TGTGCCAGCAGCGTCCTACAGGAGAACACTGAAGCTTTCTTT. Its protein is CASSVLQENTEAFF.

In DNA form, the CDR3 reads TGTGCCAGCATTTCCTCACTAGCGGGAGGGCTAAGTGAGCAGTTCTTC. This sequence encodes CASISSLAGGLSEQFF. The chain joins TRBV28 to TRBJ2-1; 13 bases match TRBD2. With V trimmed by 7 bases and J by 9 bases, 12 bases remained unmatched. CDR1 is MDHEN, CDR2 SYDVKM, per germline. This CDR3 region has 16 residues. The full variable domain, its missing parts supplied by reference TRBV28 and TRBJ2-1, is DVKVTQSSRYLVKRTGEKVFLECVQDMDHENMFWYRQDPGLGLRLIYFSYDVKMKEKGDIPEGYSVSREKKERFSLILESASTNQTSMYLCASISSLAGGLSEQFFGPGTRLTVL.

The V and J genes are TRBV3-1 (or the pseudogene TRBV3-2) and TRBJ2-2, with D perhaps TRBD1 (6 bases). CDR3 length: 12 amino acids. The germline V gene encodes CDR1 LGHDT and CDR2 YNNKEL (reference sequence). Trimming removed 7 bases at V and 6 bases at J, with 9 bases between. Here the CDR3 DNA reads TGTGCCAGCAAGTCAGGGGCCGGGGAGCTGTTTTTT. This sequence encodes CASKSGAGELFF.